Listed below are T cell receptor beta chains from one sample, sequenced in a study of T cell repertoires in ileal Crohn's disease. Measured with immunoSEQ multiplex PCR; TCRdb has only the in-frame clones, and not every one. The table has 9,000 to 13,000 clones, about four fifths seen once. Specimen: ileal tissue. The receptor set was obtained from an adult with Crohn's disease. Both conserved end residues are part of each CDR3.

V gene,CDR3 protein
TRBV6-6,CASRRLGQSTYEQYF
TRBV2,CASRAGGTEAFF
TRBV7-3,CASSPLAGRTSSYNEQFF
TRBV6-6,CASSYSKNTEAFF
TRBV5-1,CASSSGQGTYNEQFF
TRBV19,CASSTRQGRNTEAFF
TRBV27,CASSLSHFTEAFF
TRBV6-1,CASSEASGYEQYF
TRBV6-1,CASSEQTYSNQPQHF
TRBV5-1,CASSPQTSGQRYEQYF
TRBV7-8,CASSLATGKETQYF
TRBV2,CASSELTGAHQGTEAFF
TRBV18,CASSPARQGSASGANVLTF
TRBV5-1,CASSPGTLLSYEQYF
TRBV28,CASSFSLYEQYF
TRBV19,CASSVTGTGKETQYF
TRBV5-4,CASSQTSGRVETQYF
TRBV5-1,CASSLGGTGGSETQYF
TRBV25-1,CASSPRVGGILDTQYF
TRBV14,CASSPLGLAGFYEQYF
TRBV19,CASSAGWVGFSYEQYF
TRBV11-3,CASSGGAGYEQYF
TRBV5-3,CARSQREDHYNEQFF
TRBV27,CASSLTTGSSYNSPLHF
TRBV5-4,CASRLGQQNIQYF
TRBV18,CASSPSETVGEQYF
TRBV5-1,CASSSLLGGEAFF
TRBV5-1,CASSSSGQGTEQYF
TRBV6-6,CASSYDDRAGIEQYF
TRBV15,CATSRGTSGGTDTQYF